The rows below give T cell receptor beta chains drawn from one sample of a study of human T cells and chemical hapten exposure. TCRdb reanalysed the RACE reads using MiXCR and keeps one entry per CDR3 protein. The sample shows tens of thousands of distinct CDR3 sequences, approximately 11% of them seen only once. The specimen comprised whole blood, sampled in connection with sensitization to the hapten diphenylcyclopropenone (DPC). These receptors were taken from a woman aged 45-65 years with alopecia areata. Some clones in this sample may be carry-over from other donors' samples. The CDR3 runs from the conserved cysteine through the conserved F or W. The D gene is left open where the match is weak. Size values are once, few and many counts, or a class for expanded clones, and some rows have none.

d_gene,len,j_gene,v_gene,abundance,CDR3nt,CDR3aa
TRBD1,14,TRBJ1-1,TRBV6-5,NA,TGTGCCAGCAGTTACGGACAGGGGAACACTGAAGCTTTCTTT,CASSYGQGNTEAFF
TRBD1,18,TRBJ1-5,TRBV11-3,few,TGTGCCAGCAGCTTTTTCCGGGGCAAGGGACAGGGGTTGGAGCCCCAGCATTTT,CASSFFRGKGQGLEPQHF
TRBD1,14,TRBJ2-7,TRBV18,many,TGTGCCAGCTCACCACCGGGACAGTCCTACGAGCAGTACTTC,CASSPPGQSYEQYF
TRBD2,16,TRBJ2-1,TRBV6-2/TRBV6-3,many,TGTGCCAGCAGTGACGGGACTAGCGGGAGAGGTAATGAGCAGTTCTTC,CASSDGTSGRGNEQFF
TRBD1,14,TRBJ2-3,TRBV3-1,NA,TGTGCCAGCAGCCAGCGACAGGGGTCAGATACGCAGTATTTT,CASSQRQGSDTQYF
TRBD2,17,TRBJ2-5,TRBV5-1,many,TGCGCCAGCAGCTTGGAGGAACTAGCGGGCCTCCAAGAGACCCAGTACTTC,CASSLEELAGLQETQYF
NA,11,TRBJ2-7,TRBV29-1,NA,TGCAGCGTTGTGTATGGGGACGAGCAGTACTTC,CSVVYGDEQYF
NA,12,TRBJ2-7,TRBV28,many,TGTGCCAGCAGTTTGGGGCGCTACGAGCAGTACTTC,CASSLGRYEQYF
NA,14,TRBJ2-7,TRBV9,NA,TGTGCCAGCAGCCCCGAGGGGGTCCGGGACGAGCAGTACTTC,CASSPEGVRDEQYF
NA,16,TRBJ2-1,TRBV29-1,NA,TGCAGCGTTGAAGATTGGACGGGGAGCTCCTACAATGAGCAGTTCTTC,CSVEDWTGSSYNEQFF
TRBD2,14,TRBJ2-5,TRBV29-1,many,TGCAGCGTTGAGTGGACTAGCGGGAAAGAGACCCAGTACTTC,CSVEWTSGKETQYF
NA,14,TRBJ2-7,TRBV14,NA,TGTGCCAGCAGCCAAGACGGCATCTCCTACGAGCAGTACTTC,CASSQDGISYEQYF
TRBD2,17,TRBJ2-3,TRBV5-5,few,TGTGCCAGCAGCTTGGCGGTAGCTAGCGGGAAGGCGGATACGCAGTATTTT,CASSLAVASGKADTQYF
NA,11,TRBJ1-1,TRBV6-5,many,TGTGCCAGCAGTTTAGGGACTGAAGCTTTCTTT,CASSLGTEAFF
TRBD2,16,TRBJ2-1,TRBV19,few,TGTGCCAGTAGTACCATGGCGGGAGTAGCCTACAATGAGCAGTTCTTC,CASSTMAGVAYNEQFF
TRBD1,17,TRBJ2-3,TRBV5-1,many,TGCGCCAGCAGTGGAGCTGCAGGGGGCGCAGGCACAGATACGCAGTATTTT,CASSGAAGGAGTDTQYF
NA,16,TRBJ2-7,TRBV10-3,many,TGTGCCATCAGTGACCCTCTGTTTAGTAGCTCCTACGAGCAGTACTTC,CAISDPLFSSSYEQYF
TRBD2,17,TRBJ2-1,TRBV6-5,many,TGTGCCTGCGGGGACGGTGGACTAGCGGGAGGGCAAGTGGGGCAGTTCTTC,CACGDGGLAGGQVGQFF
NA,11,TRBJ1-2,TRBV18,many,TGTGCCAGCTCACCGGCATATGGCTACACCTTC,CASSPAYGYTF
TRBD2,15,TRBJ2-7,TRBV29-1,many,TGCAGCGTTGAAGCAGTACTAGCGGGAGGATACGAGCAGTACTTC,CSVEAVLAGGYEQYF
TRBD1,14,TRBJ2-6,TRBV5-1,many,TGCGCCAGCAGCCAGGGGGCAGGGGCCAACGTCCTGACTTTC,CASSQGAGANVLTF
NA,14,TRBJ1-6,TRBV27,few,TGTGCCAGCAGTTTACCGGGTGAAAATTCACCCCTCCACTTT,CASSLPGENSPLHF
TRBD2,16,TRBJ2-2,TRBV11-3,many,TGTGCCAGCAGCTTAGCCTTAGCGGGCAGCACCGGGGAGCTGTTTTTT,CASSLALAGSTGELFF
NA,13,TRBJ1-3,TRBV12-3/TRBV12-4,NA,TGTGCCAGCAGTTTCGCTCTTGGAAACACCATATATTTT,CASSFALGNTIYF
TRBD2,18,TRBJ2-5,TRBV5-1,many,TGCGCCAGCAGCTTGGGCAGTCTAGCGGGAGCAGTTAGACAGACCCAGTACTTC,CASSLGSLAGAVRQTQYF
NA,11,TRBJ2-5,TRBV3-1,many,TGTGCCAGCAGCCAAGTGGGGACCCAGTACTTC,CASSQVGTQYF
TRBD2,14,TRBJ2-7,TRBV5-1,NA,TGCGCCAGCAGCTTTACGGGAGGGCAGTACGAGCAGTACTTC,CASSFTGGQYEQYF
TRBD1,16,TRBJ1-2,TRBV7-2,many,TGTGCCAGCAGCTTAGCTCCCGGGACAGGGATCTATGGCTACACCTTC,CASSLAPGTGIYGYTF
TRBD2,13,TRBJ2-7,TRBV10-3,few,TGTGCCATCAGTAGCGGGGGTTCCTACGAGCAGTACTTC,CAISSGGSYEQYF
NA,12,TRBJ1-5,TRBV10-3,many,TGTGCCAGTGGGTCGAGCAATCAGCCCCAGCATTTT,CASGSSNQPQHF
NA,16,TRBJ1-3,TRBV5-4,many,TGTGCCAGCAGCTTGGGGGCGGGAAGCTCTGGAAACACCATATATTTT,CASSLGAGSSGNTIYF
NA,14,TRBJ2-2,TRBV6-2/TRBV6-3,many,TGTGCCAGCAGGCGGGACGTTAACACCGGGGAGCTGTTTTTT,CASRRDVNTGELFF
TRBD1,14,TRBJ1-4,TRBV5-1,NA,TGCGCCAGCAGCATGACAGGGATGGATGAGAAACTGTTTTTT,CASSMTGMDEKLFF
NA,15,TRBJ2-1,TRBV3-1,many,TGTGCCAGCAGCCAAGGCCAGGGGGGTTTCAATGAGCAGTTCTTC,CASSQGQGGFNEQFF
NA,13,TRBJ2-1,TRBV29-1,NA,TGCAGCGTGATCCCTAGCTCCTACAATGAGCAGTTCTTC,CSVIPSSYNEQFF
NA,13,TRBJ2-7,TRBV7-2,NA,TGTGCCAGCAGCTCGGAGCGGCGCTACGAGCAGTACTTC,CASSSERRYEQYF
TRBD1,13,TRBJ1-4,TRBV7-9,few,TGTGCCATCCCCGGGACAGGGAAGGAAAAACTGTTTTTT,CAIPGTGKEKLFF
TRBD1,16,TRBJ1-2,TRBV3-1,many,TGTGCCAGCAGCCAAGTTCCGGGACAGGACAACTATGGCTACACCTTC,CASSQVPGQDNYGYTF
NA,13,TRBJ1-4,TRBV20-1,few,TGCAGTGCTATCCCCGAGGGTAATGAAAAACTGTTTTTT,CSAIPEGNEKLFF